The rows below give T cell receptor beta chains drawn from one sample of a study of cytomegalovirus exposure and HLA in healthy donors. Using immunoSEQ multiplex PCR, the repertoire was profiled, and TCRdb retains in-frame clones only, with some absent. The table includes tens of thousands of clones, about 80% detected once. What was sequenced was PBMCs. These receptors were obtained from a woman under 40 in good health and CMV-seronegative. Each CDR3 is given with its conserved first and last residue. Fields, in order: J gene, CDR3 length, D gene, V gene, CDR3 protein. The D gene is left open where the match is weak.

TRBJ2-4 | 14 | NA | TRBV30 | CAWIPGVAKNIQYF
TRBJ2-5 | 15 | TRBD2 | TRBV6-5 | CASTGGGAGEETQYF
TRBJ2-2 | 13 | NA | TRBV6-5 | CASSYSRTGELFF
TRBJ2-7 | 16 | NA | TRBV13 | CASSPTLARSSYEQYF
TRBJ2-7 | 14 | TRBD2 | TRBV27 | CASSFERGGYEQYF
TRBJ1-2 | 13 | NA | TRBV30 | CAWSKTSNYGYTF
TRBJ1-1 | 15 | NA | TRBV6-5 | CASSYGQGGLTEAFF
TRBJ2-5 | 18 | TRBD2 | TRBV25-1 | CASSGVSGRAGGEETQYF
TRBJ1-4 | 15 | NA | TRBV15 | CATSRDTRQEEKLFF
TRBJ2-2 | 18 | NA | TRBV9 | CASSVAQARGGGTGELFF
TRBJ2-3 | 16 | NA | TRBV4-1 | CASSRRERQLSDTQYF
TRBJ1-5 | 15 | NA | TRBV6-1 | CASSELRGGRQPQHF
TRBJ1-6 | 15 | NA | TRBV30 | CAETSSSSYNSPLHF
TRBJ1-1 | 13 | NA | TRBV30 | CAWSPLNQGSAFF
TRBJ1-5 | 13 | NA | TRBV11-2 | CASSSQQGQPQHF
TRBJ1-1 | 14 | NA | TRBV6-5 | CASSYSYRNTEAFF
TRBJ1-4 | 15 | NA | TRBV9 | CASSVSGGWAEKLFF